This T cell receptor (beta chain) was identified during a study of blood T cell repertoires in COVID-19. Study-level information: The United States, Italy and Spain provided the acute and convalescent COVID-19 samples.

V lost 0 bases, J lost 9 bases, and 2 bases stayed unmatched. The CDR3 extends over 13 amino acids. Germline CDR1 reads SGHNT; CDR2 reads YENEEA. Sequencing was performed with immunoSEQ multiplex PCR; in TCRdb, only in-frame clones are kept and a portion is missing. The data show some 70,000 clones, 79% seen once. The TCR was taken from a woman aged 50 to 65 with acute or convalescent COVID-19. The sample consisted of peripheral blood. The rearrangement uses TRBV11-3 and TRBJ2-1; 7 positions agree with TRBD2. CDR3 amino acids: CASSLERESEQFF. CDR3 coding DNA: TGTGCCAGCAGCTTAGAGCGGGAGAGTGAGCAGTTCTTC.